This TCR beta chain was captured by sequencing in a study of blood T cell repertoires in COVID-19. About this clone itself: The junction differs from germline at one of its ends, possibly a read error.

This CDR3 region has 17 residues. From germline, CDR1 is SSHAT and CDR2 FNYEAQ (reference sequence). Method: immunoSEQ multiplex PCR; TCRdb's copy keeps in-frame clones and lacks some. The data hold over 200,000 clones, with 70% to 90% observed a single time. The TCR sequence derives from a woman aged 40 to 50 who had recovered from COVID-19. Sequenced input: peripheral blood. The gene calls are TRBV7-7 and TRBJ2-1, with 7 nucleotides matching TRBD2. CDR3 nucleotides: TGTGCTAGCAGCTTACCCCCGTCTAGCGGAACCAACAATGAGCAGTTCTTC. Translation gives CASSLPPSSGTNNEQFF. Filled out from reference TRBV7-7 and TRBJ2-1, the complete variable domain reads GAGVSQSPRYKVTKRGQDVTLRCDPISSHATLYWYQQALGQGPEFLTYFNYEAQPDKSGLPSDRFSAERPEGSISTLTIQRTEQRDSAMYRCASSLPPSSGTNNEQFFGPGTRLTVL.